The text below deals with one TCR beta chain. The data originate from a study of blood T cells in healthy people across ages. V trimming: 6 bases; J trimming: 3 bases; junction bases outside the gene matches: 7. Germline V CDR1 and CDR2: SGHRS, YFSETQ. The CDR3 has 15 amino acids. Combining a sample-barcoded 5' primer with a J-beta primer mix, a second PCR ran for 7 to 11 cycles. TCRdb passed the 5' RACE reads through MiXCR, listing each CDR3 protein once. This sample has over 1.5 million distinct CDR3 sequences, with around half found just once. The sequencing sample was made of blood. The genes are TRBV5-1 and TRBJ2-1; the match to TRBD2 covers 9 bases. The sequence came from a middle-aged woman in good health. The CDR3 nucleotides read TGCGCCAGCATCCAAAGAGCGGGGGGCTACAATGAGCAGTTCTTC. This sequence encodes CASIQRAGGYNEQFF.